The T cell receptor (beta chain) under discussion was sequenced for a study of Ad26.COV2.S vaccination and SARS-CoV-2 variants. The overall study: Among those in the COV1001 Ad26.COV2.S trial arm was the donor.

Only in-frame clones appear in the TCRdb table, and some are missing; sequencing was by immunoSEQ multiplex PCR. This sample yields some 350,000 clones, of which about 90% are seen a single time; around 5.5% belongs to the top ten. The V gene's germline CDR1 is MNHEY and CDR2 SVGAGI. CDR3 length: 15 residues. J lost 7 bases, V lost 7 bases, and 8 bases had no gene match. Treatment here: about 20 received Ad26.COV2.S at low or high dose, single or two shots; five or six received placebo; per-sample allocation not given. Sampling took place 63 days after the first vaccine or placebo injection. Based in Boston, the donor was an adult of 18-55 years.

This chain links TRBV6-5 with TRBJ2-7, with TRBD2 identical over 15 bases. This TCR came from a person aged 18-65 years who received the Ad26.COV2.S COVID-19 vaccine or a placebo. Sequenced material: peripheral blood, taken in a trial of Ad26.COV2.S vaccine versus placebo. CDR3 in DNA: TGTGCCAGCACCCCAGGGACTAGCGGGAGGCAAGAGCAGTACGTC. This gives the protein CASTPGTSGRQEQYV.